This T cell receptor (beta chain) was obtained from a study of T cells in Graves' hyperthyroidism and ophthalmopathy. This CDR3 spans 14 amino acids. V was pared by 10 bases and J by 0 bases, with 7 bases of the junction left unmatched. Germline loops: CDR1 ENHRY, CDR2 SYGVKD. General study findings and limits: Separating ophthalmopathy from stable hyperthyroidism was achieved by a 13 V-J model.

Amplification yielded TCR beta CDR3 regions, with RNA transcripts as the source. First-round RT-PCR with HTBI primers amplified the TCR CDR3 region. Each CDR3 protein gets one entry after TCRdb re-called the multiplex PCR reads with MiXCR. The data show 300,000 to 400,000 distinct CDR3 sequences, with roughly 18% seen just once and 45% to 55% held by the top ten. Regarding this clonotype: What it recognizes is unknown.

This clonotype was sampled from a woman in her forties or fifties with Graves' hyperthyroidism. What was sequenced was blood. V is TRBV10-3 and J is TRBJ2-5; 8 bases are a match to TRBD2. CDR3 DNA: TGTGCCACCGGGGGCGGGGGGTACCAAGAGACCCAGTACTTC. Amino acids: CATGGGGYQETQYF.